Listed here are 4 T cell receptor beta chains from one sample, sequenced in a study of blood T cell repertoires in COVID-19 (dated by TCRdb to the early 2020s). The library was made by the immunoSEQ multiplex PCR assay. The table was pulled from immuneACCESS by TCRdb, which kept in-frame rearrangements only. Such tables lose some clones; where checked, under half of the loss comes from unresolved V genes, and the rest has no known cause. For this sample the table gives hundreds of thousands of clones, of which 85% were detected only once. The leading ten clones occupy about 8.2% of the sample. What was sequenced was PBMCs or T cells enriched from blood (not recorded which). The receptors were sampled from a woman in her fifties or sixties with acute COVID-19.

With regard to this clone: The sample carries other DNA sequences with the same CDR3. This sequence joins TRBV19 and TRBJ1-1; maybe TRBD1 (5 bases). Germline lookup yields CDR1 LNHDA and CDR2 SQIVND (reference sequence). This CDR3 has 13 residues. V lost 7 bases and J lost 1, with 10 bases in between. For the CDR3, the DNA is TGTGCCAGTACTCCCCAGGGGAACACTGAAGCTTTCTTT. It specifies CASTPQGNTEAFF.

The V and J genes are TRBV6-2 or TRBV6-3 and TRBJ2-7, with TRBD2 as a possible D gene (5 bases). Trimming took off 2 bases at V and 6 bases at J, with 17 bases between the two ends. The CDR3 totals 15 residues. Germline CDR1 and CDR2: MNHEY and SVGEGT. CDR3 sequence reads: CASSYQVWTPAEQYF. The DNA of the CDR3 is TGTGCCAGCAGTTACCAAGTTTGGACTCCCGCCGAGCAGTACTTC.

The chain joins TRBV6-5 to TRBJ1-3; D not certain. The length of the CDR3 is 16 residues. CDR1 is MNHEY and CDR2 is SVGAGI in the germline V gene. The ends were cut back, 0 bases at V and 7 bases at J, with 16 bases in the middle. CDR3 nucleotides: TGTGCCAGCAGTTACTCGTGGTCCAAAACCTACAACACCATATATTTT. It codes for CASSYSWSKTYNTIYF.

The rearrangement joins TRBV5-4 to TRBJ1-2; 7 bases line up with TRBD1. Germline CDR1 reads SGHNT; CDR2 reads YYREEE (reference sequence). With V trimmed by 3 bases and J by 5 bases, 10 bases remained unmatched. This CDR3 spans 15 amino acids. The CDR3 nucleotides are TGTGCCAGCAGCTCACAGGGGCCCGACATATATGGCTACACCTTC. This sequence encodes CASSSQGPDIYGYTF.